This T cell receptor beta chain was profiled in a study of T cells after yellow fever vaccination (dated by TCRdb to the late 2010s). About the full investigation: Libraries from fractions with low cell numbers were prepared with the SMART-Seq v4 Ultra Low Input RNA kit. To track T-cell clones before and after primary and booster YFV17D yellow fever vaccination, bulk TCR alpha and beta repertoires were sequenced longitudinally. Two healthy male donors made up the cohort, one aged 18 to 29 years and the other aged 30 to 40 years. Blood was drawn at multiple timepoints before and after primary and secondary immunization, with bulk PBMC replicates and cell subsets isolated. General study outcomes and caveats: Computational filtering was required because FACS-sorted repertoires could contain abundant contaminating clonotypes from the bulk population. Most clones expanded after primary vaccination (around 97% of CD4 and 88% of CD8) were re-detected after the booster, suggesting that broad memory maintenance occurred. The secondary T-cell response was weaker than the primary response but faster, peaking on day 5 instead of day 15. A small fraction of clonotypes appeared in both the CD4 and CD8 compartments, likely as a result of convergent recombination. Because only a couple of donors were included in the study, the extent to which the findings can be generalized is limited.

According to the study, the label for this sample's treatment or condition signals: live attenuated yellow fever vaccine strain. At every blood-draw timepoint, two biological replicates of bulk PBMCs were collected. A standard Ficoll-Paque protocol was used to isolate PBMCs from peripheral blood. TriZol was used to extract RNA from bulk PBMCs, CD4 and CD8 fractions, and dextramer-positive and dextramer-negative fractions. TCR cDNA was synthesized by 5'RACE template switching, which introduced a universal primer site and unique molecular identifiers. Priming of cDNA synthesis was performed from both the TCR alpha and TCR beta constant segments. Two PCR steps were used to amplify libraries, with sample barcodes and sequencing adapters being added in the second step. Libraries were sequenced on Illumina HiSeq 2500 (2x100 bp) or NovaSeq (2x150 bp). Per the authors' processing: MIGEC handled demultiplexing of reads and collapsing into UMI consensus sequences, while MiXCR performed V(D)J alignment. Using edgeR on replicate PBMC samples, clonotypes were called vaccine-responding if FDR was below 0.01 and the log2 fold change was above 5 up to day 15. CD4 or CD8 identity was assigned to each bulk clonotype according to whether the clonotype was present at higher abundance in the sequenced CD4 repertoire or the sequenced CD8 repertoire. TCRdb ran its own pipeline on the public reads, namely fastp trimming at Q25 and MiXCR clone calling, and kept in-frame beta chains. Here each entry gathers all rows of one CDR3 protein and keeps the most common genes and DNA. The V and J calls shown here were made by TCRdb, not taken from the authors' results. The sample yields around 600,000 distinct CDR3 sequences; about 12% were counted once. Jointly, the top ten make up 15% of the sample.

From a lookup of the germline V gene, CDR1 and CDR2 are SGHAT and FQNNGV. The CDR3 covers 11 residues, taking in both the cysteine and the phenylalanine. Only the CDR3 DNA is retained, 33 bases long and in frame from the first base. V loses 9 bases of germline sequence and J loses 7 bases, and the interval between the two ends is 10 bases. A word on this clonotype: Its recognized antigen is unknown. Per-base quality was not reported, and no clone a single base away is much larger than it.

The TCR sequence derives from a young man who received the YFV17D yellow fever vaccine. The chain couples TRBV11-2 to TRBJ2-1; TRBD1 might be the D gene, on 5 matching bases. This material consisted of PBMCs, taken on the day of the yellow fever booster vaccination. The CDR3: CASYSGNEQFF. The nucleotide sequence is given as TGTGCCAGTTACTCAGGGAATGAGCAGTTCTTC.